The 7 T cell receptor beta chains in this list originate from one sample, sequenced in a study of control samples from healthy donors and cancer patients. Profiled with immunoSEQ multiplex PCR; TCRdb holds only in-frame clones, not every one. The table has roughly 80,000 clones, roughly nine tenths seen once. The sequenced sample consisted of blood. The origin of the receptors is a man aged 50 to 60 in good health.

The chain recombines TRBV12-3 or TRBV12-4 with TRBJ2-1, with D uncertain. The germline V and J ends were trimmed by 6 bases and 6 bases, with 9 bases remaining between them. This CDR3 comprises 12 residues. In DNA form, the CDR3 reads TGTGCCAGCAGCTACCTTGCCAATGAGCAGTTCTTC. Translated, it gives CASSYLANEQFF.

The rearrangement uses TRBV29-1 and TRBJ2-1; TRBD2 agrees at 7 bases. Germline V gene data show CDR1 as SQVTM and CDR2 as ANQGSEA. CDR3 length equals 14 residues. V lost 3 bases, J lost 4 bases, and 6 bases stayed unmatched. The CDR3 loop reads CSVDAWEGYNEQFF. The DNA of the CDR3 is TGCAGCGTTGATGCTTGGGAGGGGTACAATGAGCAGTTCTTC.

The V call is TRBV19, the J call TRBJ2-3; D may be TRBD1 (6 bases). The CDR3 consists of 14 residues. V was clipped by 9 bases and J by 3 bases, with 16 bases between them. The germline CDR1 and CDR2 sequences are LNHDA and SQIVND (reference sequence). The CDR3 spells CASRQDPGTDTQYF. CDR3 coding DNA: TGTGCCAGCCGACAGGACCCCGGGACAGATACGCAGTATTTT.

The chain links TRBV12-5 to TRBJ1-6, with D unclear. V gave up 0 bases and J gave up 6 bases, with 9 bases separating them. Germline V gene data show CDR1 as LGHNT and CDR2 as FRNRAP. The CDR3 consists of 15 residues. The CDR3, as DNA: TGTGCTAGTGGTTTGGTTTCAAGTTCTAATTCACCCCTCCACTTT. It translates to CASGLVSSSNSPLHF.

The chain is built from TRBV5-1 and TRBJ1-6; the match to TRBD1 covers 7 bases. CDR1 is SGHRS and CDR2 is YFSETQ in the germline V gene. The CDR3 runs to 14 residues. The J segment lost 10 bases and the V segment lost 4 bases, leaving 8 bases of the junction unmatched. CDR3 DNA sequence: TGCGCCAGCAGCCAGGGACAGCAGGGCTCACCCCTCCACTTT. It translates to CASSQGQQGSPLHF. Full variable domain (remainder filled in from reference TRBV5-1 and TRBJ1-6): KAGVTQTPRYLIKTRGQQVTLSCSPISGHRSVSWYQQTPGQGLQFLFEYFSETQRNKGNFPGRFSGRQFSNSRSEMNVSTLELGDSALYLCASSQGQQGSPLHFGNGTRLTVT.

This chain joins TRBV11-2 and TRBJ2-1; 14 positions agree with TRBD2. CDR1 SGHAT and CDR2 FQNNGV come from the germline V gene. The V gene end was trimmed by 1 base and the J gene end by 7 bases; junction bases not matched to a gene: 6. The CDR3 is 17 residues long. CDR3: CASSLARTSGGNNEQFF. In DNA, the CDR3 is TGTGCCAGCAGCTTAGCCCGGACTAGCGGGGGGAATAATGAGCAGTTCTTC.

The chain carries TRBV5-4 and TRBJ2-5; unclear D gene. Germline values: CDR1 SGHNT, CDR2 YYREEE (reference sequence). The CDR3 totals 12 residues. V was clipped by 4 bases and J by 2 bases, with 6 bases between them. The CDR3 spells CASSLDQETQYF. The CDR3 nucleotides read TGTGCCAGCAGCCTAGATCAAGAGACCCAGTACTTC.